The 16 T cell receptor beta chains below all came from one sample that was sequenced in a study of blood T cell repertoires in COVID-19 (TCRdb year 2020). Libraries were made using the immunoSEQ multiplex PCR assay. The table was pulled from immuneACCESS by TCRdb, which kept in-frame rearrangements only. Such tables lose some clones; where checked, under half of the loss comes from unresolved V genes, and the rest has no known cause. This sample is represented by 360,000 or so clones; about nine tenths of them were singletons. The ten largest clones represent approximately 1% of the sample. Source material: PBMCs or T cells enriched from blood (not recorded which). These receptor sequences come from a woman aged 25 to 39 who had been exposed to COVID-19.

The chain carries TRBV9 and TRBJ2-3; D gene uncertain. The CDR3 is 13 amino acids. Germline V CDR1 and CDR2: SGDLS, YYNGEE. The V end lost 0 bases, the J end lost 5 bases, and 7 bases lay between the germline ends. CDR3 amino acids: CASSVVPGDTQYF. In DNA, the CDR3 is TGTGCCAGCAGCGTAGTGCCAGGAGATACGCAGTATTTT.

This rearrangement joins TRBV23-1 to TRBJ1-2; D may be TRBD1 (6 bases). TRBV23-1 is reported as an ORF; its role is uncertain. Trimming removed 2 bases at V and 8 bases at J, with 24 bases between. The CDR3 length is 17 residues. In DNA form, the CDR3 reads TGCGCCAGCAGTCAACTAACCACGGGACAAAGCATGGAGGGCTACACCTTC. Protein: CASSQLTTGQSMEGYTF.

CDR3 in DNA: TGTGCCAGCTCAACCGGGACTAGCGGATCCACCGGGGAGCTGTTTTTT. As protein: CASSTGTSGSTGELFF. This chain links TRBV18 with TRBJ2-2; the match to TRBD2 covers 11 bases. The CDR3 spans 16 residues. Germline CDR1 is KGHSH and CDR2 is LQKENI. Unmatched junction bases numbered 6, after V lost 5 bases and J lost 4 bases.

The chain recombines TRBV30 with TRBJ2-1; TRBD2 matches 7 bases. Germline assignment: CDR1 GTSNPN and CDR2 SVGIG (reference sequence). The CDR3 consists of 15 residues. The V gene end was trimmed by 0 bases and the J gene end by 2 bases; junction bases not matched to a gene: 4. This chain's CDR3 is CAWSVLGLTYNEQFF. The CDR3 coding sequence is TGTGCCTGGAGTGTTTTGGGACTAACCTACAATGAGCAGTTCTTC.

The V call is TRBV15, the J call TRBJ1-5; D perhaps matches TRBD1 (5 bases). The CDR3 totals 15 residues. Germline V lookup: CDR1 LNHNV, CDR2 YYDKDF (reference sequence). Deletions cut 5 bases from V and 5 bases from J, with 16 bases between. The DNA of the CDR3 is TGTGCCACCAGCGGGGCCCGCGCCTGGGATCAGCCCCAGCATTTT. It codes for CATSGARAWDQPQHF.

The V call is TRBV11-2, the J call TRBJ2-2; 11 bases fit TRBD1. CDR1 and CDR2 from the germline V gene are SGHAT and FQNNGV. CDR3 length: 16 amino acids. Trimming took 4 bases from V and 8 from J; bases not matched to a gene: 9. CDR3 DNA: TGTGCCAGCAGCTCCGACACAGGGACAGGGGGAGGGGAGCTGTTTTTT. It encodes CASSSDTGTGGGELFF.

The gene calls are TRBV30 and TRBJ2-1; D is perhaps TRBD2 (5 bases). V was clipped by 1 base and J by 9 bases, with 13 bases between them. Germline-derived CDR1 and CDR2 are GTSNPN and SVGIG (reference sequence). The CDR3 has 13 amino acids. The CDR3 sequence is CAWSALGSGEQFF. The CDR3 DNA reads TGTGCCTGGAGTGCACTAGGCTCCGGTGAGCAGTTCTTC. The variable domain in full, completed from reference TRBV30 and TRBJ2-1, reads SQTIHQWPATLVQPVGSPLSLECTVEGTSNPNLYWYRQAAGRGLQLLFYSVGIGQISSEVPQNLSASRPQDRQFILSSKKLLLSDSGFYLCAWSALGSGEQFFGPGTRLTVL.

The chain combines TRBV19 with TRBJ2-5; D may be TRBD2 (6 bases). There are 15 residues in the CDR3. Per germline, CDR1 LNHDA and CDR2 SQIVND (reference sequence). V shed 6 bases and J shed 1 base, with 15 bases lying between them. The CDR3 DNA sequence: TGTGCCAGTAGAACCTCCGCGGGGCCCCAAGAGACCCAGTACTTC. Translated, it gives CASRTSAGPQETQYF.

The genes are TRBV6-5 and TRBJ2-1, with a weak D call TRBD2 (6 bases). V lost 2 bases to trimming and J lost 8 bases, with 16 bases between them. Germline-derived CDR1 and CDR2 are MNHEY and SVGAGI. The CDR3 totals 15 residues. This CDR3 is CASSYSPGSSHEQFF. CDR3 DNA sequence: TGTGCCAGCAGTTACAGCCCCGGGAGTTCGCATGAGCAGTTCTTC.

CDR3 coding DNA: TGTGCCAGCAGTTTATCAGGCCTCAGGGCCCAGCATTTT. It specifies CASSLSGLRAQHF. The chain carries TRBV28 and TRBJ1-5; maybe TRBD1 (5 bases). This CDR3 has 13 amino acids. Deletions cut 1 base from V and 11 bases from J, with 12 bases between. Per germline, CDR1 MDHEN and CDR2 SYDVKM.

This clone showed up just once. The chain joins TRBV5-4 to TRBJ2-3; 11 bases agree with TRBD2. This CDR3 spans 17 amino acids. CDR1 is SGHNT, CDR2 YYREEE, per germline (reference sequence). Trimming at V came to 0 bases and at J to 2 bases, leaving 5 bases not matched to a gene. This chain's CDR3 is CASSLGRLAGFTDTQYF. As DNA, the CDR3 is TGTGCCAGCAGCTTGGGCCGACTAGCGGGATTCACAGATACGCAGTATTTT. Full variable domain (rest looked up from reference TRBV5-4 and TRBJ2-3): ETGVTQSPTHLIKTRGQQVTLRCSSQSGHNTVSWYQQALGQGPQFIFQYYREEENGRGNFPPRFSGLQFPNYSSELNVNALELDDSALYLCASSLGRLAGFTDTQYFGPGTRLTVL.

The chain couples TRBV3-1 (or the pseudogene TRBV3-2) to TRBJ2-2; 15 bases are shared with TRBD2. CDR3 length: 17 residues. Germline lookup yields CDR1 LGHDT and CDR2 YNNKEL (reference sequence). V gave up 4 bases and J gave up 9 bases; unmatched junction bases: 9. The CDR3 bases are TGTGCCAGCAGCCCTTGGACTAGCGGGAGGGCCAGCCGGGAGCTGTTTTTT. Amino acids: CASSPWTSGRASRELFF.

The V gene is TRBV11-3, the J gene TRBJ2-7; D perhaps matches TRBD1 (6 bases). V was pared by 5 bases and J by 1 base, with 9 bases between. Germline V gene sequence: CDR1 SGHNT, CDR2 YENEEA. CDR3 length equals 13 residues. DNA of the CDR3: TGTGCCAGCAGCGGGCAGGGGTCCTACGAGCAGTACTTC. This codes for CASSGQGSYEQYF.

The chain has TRBV28 and TRBJ2-6; 13 nucleotides align to TRBD2. After removal of 7 bases from V and 2 bases from J, the junction contained 8 bases not matched to a gene. The CDR3 consists of 18 residues. Germline V lookup: CDR1 MDHEN, CDR2 SYDVKM. Here the CDR3 reads CASNNPGLAGPGANVLTF. In DNA form, the CDR3 reads TGTGCCAGCAACAATCCGGGACTAGCGGGACCTGGGGCCAACGTCCTGACTTTC.

The chain carries TRBV7-3 and TRBJ2-2, with 9 nucleotides matching TRBD2. Germline V gene data show CDR1 as SGHTA and CDR2 as FQGTGA. J gave up 6 bases and V 0 bases, and 5 bases lay outside the gene matches. The CDR3 length is 16 residues. For the CDR3, the DNA is TGTGCCAGCAGCTTAACGGCGACTAGCGGATCCGGGGAGCTGTTTTTT. Protein: CASSLTATSGSGELFF.

The chain carries TRBV7-3 and TRBJ2-3; D is perhaps TRBD2 (5 bases). Trimming removed 5 bases from V and 4 bases from J, with 13 bases in between. The CDR3 is 14 residues long. From germline, CDR1 is SGHTA and CDR2 FQGTGA. The CDR3 loop reads CASSLGLEPDTQYF. Written as DNA, the CDR3 is TGTGCCAGCAGCCTCGGACTTGAACCAGATACGCAGTATTTT.